Listed below are T cell receptor beta chains from one sample, sequenced in a study of blood T cells in healthy people across ages. MiXCR, run by TCRdb on the 5' RACE reads, gives a single entry per CDR3 protein. The table includes 1.5 million to 1.8 million distinct CDR3 sequences, 35% to 45% detected once. The sequenced material came from blood. The receptors stem from a woman between 18 and 29 years old in good health. CDR3s include the opening cysteine and the closing phenylalanine or tryptophan. D genes are given only for firm matches. Only some rows state a clone size, as once, few, many or a class for expanded clones.

>few|-|TRBJ2-1|TRBV20-1
CSARGGALYNEQFF
TGCAGTGCTAGAGGAGGGGCTCTATACAATGAGCAGTTCTTC
>many|TRBD2|TRBJ2-1|TRBV5-1
CASSLLAGEYNEQFF
TGTGCCAGCAGCTTACTAGCGGGAGAGTACAATGAGCAGTTCTTC
>-|-|TRBJ2-5|TRBV7-2
CAASSLDTGYQETQYF
TGTGCCGCCAGCAGCTTAGATACCGGGTACCAAGAGACCCAGTACTTC
>-|-|TRBJ2-3|TRBV7-9
CASSATAGSSPTDTQYF
TGTGCCAGCAGCGCAACGGCGGGGTCTAGCCCCACAGATACGCAGTATTTT
>-|-|TRBJ1-2|TRBV7-2
CASSCGRSTGYTF
TGTGCCAGCAGCTGTGGGAGGTCTACTGGCTACACCTTC
>-|TRBD1|TRBJ1-2|TRBV28
CASSSSRTGNYGYTF
TGTGCCAGCAGTTCCTCCCGGACAGGGAACTATGGCTACACCTTC
>-|TRBD2|TRBJ2-5|TRBV20-1
CSARGGLRVVGTQYF
TGCAGTGCTAGAGGGGGACTAAGAGTGGTGGGGACCCAGTACTTC
>-|-|TRBJ1-5|TRBV6-1
CASRVSSNQPQHF
TGTGCCAGCAGGGTCAGTAGCAATCAGCCCCAGCATTTT
>-|-|TRBJ2-1|TRBV6-2/TRBV6-3
CASSLDLPNEQFF
TGTGCCAGCTCCTTAGACCTTCCCAATGAGCAGTTCTTC
>few|-|TRBJ2-6|TRBV29-1
CSVTRSGANVLTF
TGCAGCGTTACCCGTTCTGGGGCCAACGTCCTGACTTTC
>-|TRBD2|TRBJ2-1|TRBV12-3/TRBV12-4
CASSLSKPSGAYNEQFF
TGTGCCAGCAGTTTATCTAAGCCTAGCGGAGCCTACAATGAGCAGTTCTTC
>few|-|TRBJ2-4|TRBV11-2
CASSLEGDIQYF
TGTGCCAGCAGCTTAGAGGGGGACATTCAGTACTTC
>few|TRBD1|TRBJ1-2|TRBV7-2
CASSFAGTGFAGGYTF
TGTGCCAGCAGCTTCGCTGGGACAGGCTTCGCAGGGGGCTACACCTTC
>few|TRBD2|TRBJ2-1|TRBV4-2
CASSQVLAGGPQVQFF
TGTGCCAGCAGCCAAGTACTAGCGGGGGGGCCTCAGGTTCAGTTCTTC
>few|TRBD1|TRBJ1-4|TRBV4-3
CASSQAGGTNEKLFF
TGCGCCAGCAGCCAAGCAGGGGGTACTAATGAAAAACTGTTTTTT
>-|-|TRBJ1-1|TRBV7-2
CASGLVNRKNTEAFF
TGTGCCAGCGGCTTAGTTAACAGAAAGAACACTGAAGCTTTCTTT
>-|-|TRBJ1-1|TRBV3-1
CASSQTNSVNTEAFF
TGTGCCAGCAGCCAGACCAATTCAGTGAACACTGAAGCTTTCTTT
>few|-|TRBJ2-7|TRBV27
CASSTGGLYEQYF
TGTGCCAGCAGTACAGGGGGACTATACGAGCAGTACTTC
>-|-|TRBJ1-1|TRBV5-5
CASSLEGRIFF
TGTGCCAGCAGCTTGGAGGGGCGAATTTTCTTT
>few|TRBD2|TRBJ2-1|TRBV28
CASRGLAATYNEQFF
TGTGCCAGCAGGGGACTAGCGGCCACGTACAATGAGCAGTTCTTC
>few|TRBD2|TRBJ2-1|TRBV4-3
CASSQERLAGRNEQFF
TGCGCCAGCAGCCAAGAGAGACTAGCGGGAAGAAATGAGCAGTTCTTC
>-|-|TRBJ1-2|TRBV10-3
CAISESSTGAGYTF
TGTGCCATCAGTGAGTCTTCAACTGGGGCTGGCTACACCTTC
>few|-|TRBJ1-1|TRBV5-1
CASSLDSSLNTEAFF
TGCGCCAGCAGCTTGGACAGCTCCCTGAACACTGAAGCTTTCTTT
>few|TRBD1|TRBJ1-1|TRBV27
CASSYRTGGTEAFF
TGTGCCAGCAGTTACCGGACAGGGGGCACTGAAGCTTTCTTT
>few|-|TRBJ1-1|TRBV4-3
CASSQVRGGYTEAFF
TGCGCCAGCAGCCAAGTTCGGGGAGGGTACACTGAAGCTTTCTTT
>once|-|TRBJ2-7|TRBV18
CASSLGREAHEQYF
TGTGCCAGCTCACTCGGCAGGGAAGCTCACGAGCAGTACTTC
>few|-|TRBJ2-1|TRBV7-9
CASSPSRGPAHGPYNEQFF
TGTGCCAGCAGCCCAAGCAGAGGGCCCGCCCACGGACCCTACAATGAGCAGTTCTTC
>-|-|TRBJ1-2|TRBV6-2/TRBV6-3
CASRTWGDYGYTF
TGTGCCAGCAGGACCTGGGGCGACTATGGCTACACCTTC
>-|TRBD2|TRBJ2-3|TRBV18
CASSPFPSGITDTQYF
TGTGCCAGCTCGCCATTTCCTAGCGGGATCACAGATACGCAGTATTTT
>few|-|TRBJ2-1|TRBV4-3
CASSRQRHVEQFF
TGCGCCAGCAGCCGGCAACGACACGTTGAGCAGTTCTTC
>-|-|TRBJ2-3|TRBV30
CAWRVALHTDTQYF
TGTGCCTGGAGGGTAGCGTTGCACACAGATACGCAGTATTTT
>once|-|TRBJ2-5|TRBV20-1
CSARPPSPVYNEQYF
TGCAGTGCTAGACCCCCTTCGCCAGTTTACAATGAGCAGTACTTC
>-|TRBD1|TRBJ1-1|TRBV30
CAWILQGENTEAFF
TGTGCCTGGATCTTACAGGGGGAGAACACTGAGGCTTTCTTT
>-|TRBD1|TRBJ1-5|TRBV7-2
CVSSFSGTGSQPQHF
TGTGTCAGCAGCTTTTCCGGGACAGGGAGTCAGCCCCAGCATTTT
>few|TRBD2|TRBJ2-1|TRBV20-1
CSANSGIDEQFF
TGCAGTGCAAATAGCGGGATCGATGAGCAGTTCTTC
>-|TRBD2|TRBJ2-1|TRBV20-1
CSARNGTSSYNEQFF
TGCAGTGCTAGAAACGGGACTAGCTCCTACAATGAGCAGTTCTTC
>few|-|TRBJ2-7|TRBV15
CATSRDPGFQGEQYF
TGTGCCACCAGCAGAGATCCCGGGTTTCAAGGCGAGCAGTACTTC
>few|-|TRBJ1-2|TRBV10-3
CAINLGGAGYTF
TGTGCCATCAACCTGGGGGGGGCTGGCTACACCTTC
>-|-|TRBJ2-3|TRBV18
CASSQDRLLPLGSTDTQYF
TGTGCCAGCTCTCAAGACAGGCTTCTCCCTCTGGGAAGCACAGATACGCAGTATTTT
>-|TRBD2|TRBJ2-5|TRBV6-6
CASSQPGLALNEQYF
TGTGCCAGCAGCCAACCGGGACTAGCGTTGAATGAGCAGTACTTC
>-|-|TRBJ2-1|TRBV21-1
CASNNLAEQGRYNEQFF
TGTGCCAGCAACAACTTAGCGGAGCAGGGGCGCTACAATGAGCAGTTCTTC
>few|-|TRBJ2-1|TRBV15
CATSRALRGSYNEQFF
TGTGCCACCAGCAGAGCTTTAAGGGGCTCCTACAATGAGCAGTTCTTC
>many|-|TRBJ2-3|TRBV4-3
CASSHRTASTDTQYF
TGCGCCAGCAGCCACCGGACAGCTAGCACAGATACGCAGTATTTT
>-|TRBD2|TRBJ2-7|TRBV9
CASSVEGSGQLYEQYF
TGTGCCAGCAGCGTAGAGGGTAGCGGGCAACTCTACGAGCAGTACTTC
>-|TRBD1|TRBJ2-2|TRBV20-1
CSANRGRNTGELFF
TGCAGTGCAAACAGGGGGCGCAACACCGGGGAGCTGTTTTTT
>-|TRBD2|TRBJ2-1|TRBV20-1
CSARDLLAGGTTSQFF
TGCAGTGCTAGAGATCTGCTAGCGGGAGGGACGACCTCCCAGTTCTTC
>-|-|TRBJ2-6|TRBV4-2
CASSETESGANVLTF
TGTGCCAGCAGCGAGACAGAATCTGGGGCCAACGTCCTGACTTTC
>few|-|TRBJ2-1|TRBV9
CASSVDGKYNEQFF
TGTGCCAGCAGCGTAGACGGGAAATACAATGAGCAGTTCTTC